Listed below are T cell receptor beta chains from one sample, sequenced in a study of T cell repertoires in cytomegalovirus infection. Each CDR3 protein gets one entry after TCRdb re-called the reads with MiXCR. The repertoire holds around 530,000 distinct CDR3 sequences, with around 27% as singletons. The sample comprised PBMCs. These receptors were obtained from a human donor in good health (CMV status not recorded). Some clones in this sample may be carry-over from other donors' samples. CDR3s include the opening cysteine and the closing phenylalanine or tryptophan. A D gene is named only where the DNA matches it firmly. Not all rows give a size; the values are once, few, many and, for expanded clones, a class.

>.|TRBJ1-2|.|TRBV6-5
CASSYSAVGHPNYGYTF
TGTGCCAGCAGTTACTCGGCCGTGGGTCACCCTAACTATGGCTACACCTTC
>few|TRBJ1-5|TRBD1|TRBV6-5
CASSYSRQGGASNQPQHF
TGTGCCAGCAGTTACTCGCGGCAGGGGGGGGCTAGCAATCAGCCCCAGCATTTT
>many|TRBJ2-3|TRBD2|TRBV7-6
CASSLAGGVTQYF
TGTGCCAGCAGCCTAGCCGGGGGGGTTACGCAGTATTTT
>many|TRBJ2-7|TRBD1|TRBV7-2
CASNLDRQDYEQYF
TGTGCCAGCAACCTGGACAGGCAAGACTACGAGCAGTACTTC
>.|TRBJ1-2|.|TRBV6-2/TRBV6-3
CASSYGTGLNYGYTF
TGTGCCAGCAGTTACGGGACGGGACTTAACTATGGCTACACCTTC
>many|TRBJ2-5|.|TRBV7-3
CASSPSPGETQYF
TGTGCCAGCAGCCCCTCCCCGGGGGAGACCCAGTACTTC
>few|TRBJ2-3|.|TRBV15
CATSRVLGDTQYF
TGTGCCACCAGCAGAGTGTTGGGGGATACGCAGTATTTT
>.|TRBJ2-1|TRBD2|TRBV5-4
CASSLVTSGKGLYNEQFF
TGTGCCAGCAGCTTGGTGACTAGCGGGAAGGGTTTGTACAATGAGCAGTTCTTC
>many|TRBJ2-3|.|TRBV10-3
CAISDWAATDTQYF
TGTGCCATCAGTGATTGGGCGGCCACAGATACGCAGTATTTT
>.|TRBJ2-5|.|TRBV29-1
CSVRVLTQETQYF
TGCAGCGTTAGAGTTCTTACCCAAGAGACCCAGTACTTC
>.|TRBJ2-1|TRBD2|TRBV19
CASSISRLAVSSYNEQFF
TGTGCCAGTAGTATTTCCCGACTAGCGGTGAGCTCCTACAATGAGCAGTTCTTC
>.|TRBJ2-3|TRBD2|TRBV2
CASSEQPSGSTDTQYF
TGTGCCAGCAGTGAACAGCCTAGCGGTAGCACAGATACGCAGTATTTT
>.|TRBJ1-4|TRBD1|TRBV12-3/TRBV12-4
CASSLYTGGDEKLFF
TGTGCCAGCAGCCTCTATACAGGGGGCGATGAAAAACTGTTTTTT
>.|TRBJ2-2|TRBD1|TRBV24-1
CATGQENTGELFF
TGTGCCACCGGACAGGAGAACACCGGGGAGCTGTTTTTT
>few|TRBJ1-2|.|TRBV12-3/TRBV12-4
CASIRDPVSSGYTF
TGTGCCAGCATCCGGGACCCGGTATCGTCTGGCTACACCTTC
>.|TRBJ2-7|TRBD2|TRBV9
CASSREAGPPSYEQYF
TGTGCCAGCAGTAGGGAAGCGGGGCCCCCTTCCTACGAGCAGTACTTC
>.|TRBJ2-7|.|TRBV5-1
CASSLVVGSTYEQYF
TGCGCCAGCAGCTTGGTGGTCGGTAGCACCTACGAGCAGTACTTC
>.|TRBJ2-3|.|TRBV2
CASTPSGTRDTQYF
TGTGCCAGCACTCCCTCGGGGACTCGAGATACGCAGTATTTT
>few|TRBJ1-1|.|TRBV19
CASSIGLMNTEAFF
TGTGCCAGTAGTATTGGACTCATGAACACTGAAGCTTTCTTT
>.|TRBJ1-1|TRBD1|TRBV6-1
CASSALTGGRTEAFF
TGTGCCAGCAGCGCCCTGACAGGGGGTCGAACTGAAGCTTTCTTT
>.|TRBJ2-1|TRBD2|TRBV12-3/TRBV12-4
CASSLRLAGGYNEQFF
TGTGCCAGCAGCCTGAGACTAGCGGGAGGATACAATGAGCAGTTCTTC
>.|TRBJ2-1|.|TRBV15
CATSRTTGAVGNEQFF
TGTGCCACCAGCAGAACGACCGGAGCGGTGGGGAATGAGCAGTTCTTC
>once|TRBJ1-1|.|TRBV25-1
CASSESRENTEAFF
TGTGCCAGCAGTGAATCCAGGGAGAACACTGAAGCTTTCTTT
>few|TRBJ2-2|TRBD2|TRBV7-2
CASSSRRLAGPNTGELFF
TGTGCCAGCAGCTCCCGTCGGCTAGCGGGACCGAACACCGGGGAGCTGTTTTTT
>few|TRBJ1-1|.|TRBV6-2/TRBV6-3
CASSYMGFDTEAFF
TGTGCCAGCAGTTACATGGGGTTCGACACTGAAGCTTTCTTT
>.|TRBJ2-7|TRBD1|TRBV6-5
CASSYRDRGPYEQYF
TGTGCCAGCAGTTACCGGGACAGGGGACCTTACGAGCAGTACTTC
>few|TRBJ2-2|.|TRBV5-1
CASSLVGQITGELFF
TGCGCCAGCAGCTTGGTCGGGCAGATCACCGGGGAGCTGTTTTTT
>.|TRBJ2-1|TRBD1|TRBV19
CASSLQGAEQFF
TGTGCCAGTAGCCTCCAGGGGGCTGAGCAGTTCTTC
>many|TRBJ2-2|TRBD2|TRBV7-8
CASSLGTSLPTGELFF
TGTGCCAGCAGCTTAGGGACTAGCCTCCCGACCGGGGAGCTGTTTTTT
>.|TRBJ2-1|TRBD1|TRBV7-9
CASSNYRDRHNEQFF
TGTGCCAGCAGCAATTACCGGGACAGACACAATGAGCAGTTCTTC
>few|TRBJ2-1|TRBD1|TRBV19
CASSILRGQGGEQFF
TGTGCCAGTAGTATTTTAAGGGGACAGGGCGGTGAGCAGTTCTTC
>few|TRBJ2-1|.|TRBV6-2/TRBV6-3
CASTRVGEQFF
TGTGCCAGCACAAGGGTAGGTGAGCAGTTCTTC
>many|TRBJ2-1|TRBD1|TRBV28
CASSLGTGYNEQFF
TGTGCCAGCAGTTTGGGGACAGGATACAATGAGCAGTTCTTC
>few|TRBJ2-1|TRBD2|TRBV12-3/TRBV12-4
CASRDQTSGRYNEQFF
TGTGCCAGCAGGGACCAGACTAGCGGTCGCTACAATGAGCAGTTCTTC
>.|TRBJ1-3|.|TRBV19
CASTSGVVGNTIYF
TGTGCCTCCACCTCCGGGGTGGTTGGAAACACCATATATTTT
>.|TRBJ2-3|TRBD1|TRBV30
CAWRRQGARTDTQYF
TGTGCCTGGAGGCGACAGGGTGCCCGCACAGATACGCAGTATTTT
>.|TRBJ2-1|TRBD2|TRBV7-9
CASSWTGTSGTALKYNEQFF
TGTGCCAGCAGCTGGACCGGGACTAGCGGGACTGCGTTAAAGTACAATGAGCAGTTCTTC
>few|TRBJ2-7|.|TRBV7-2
CASSMLGDTSYEQYF
TGTGCCAGCAGCATGCTCGGGGACACCTCCTACGAGCAGTACTTC
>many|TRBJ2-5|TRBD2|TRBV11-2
CASSAVTSGYGETQYF
TGTGCCAGCAGCGCAGTGACTAGCGGGTACGGGGAGACCCAGTACTTC
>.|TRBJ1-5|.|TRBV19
CASSGGRGEAQPQHF
TGTGCCAGTTCGGGGGGCAGGGGAGAAGCTCAGCCCCAGCATTTT
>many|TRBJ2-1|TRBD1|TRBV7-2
CASGGTGRLNEQFF
TGTGCCAGCGGGGGGACAGGGAGGCTCAATGAGCAGTTCTTC
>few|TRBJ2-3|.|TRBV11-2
CASSLRAARADTQYF
TGTGCCAGCAGCCTCCGGGCCGCAAGGGCAGATACGCAGTATTTT
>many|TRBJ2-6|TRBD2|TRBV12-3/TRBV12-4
CASSKTSGASGANVLTF
TGTGCCAGCAGTAAGACTAGCGGAGCCTCTGGGGCCAACGTCCTGACTTTC
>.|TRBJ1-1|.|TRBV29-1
CSVEEQQVTEAFF
TGCAGCGTTGAGGAACAGCAAGTCACTGAAGCTTTCTTT
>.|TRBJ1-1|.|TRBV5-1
CASSGGPSTTEAFF
TGCGCCAGCAGCGGGGGACCTTCGACCACTGAAGCTTTCTTT
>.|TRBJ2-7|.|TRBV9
CASSVASAYEQYF
TGTGCCAGCAGCGTTGCTAGCGCCTACGAGCAGTACTTC
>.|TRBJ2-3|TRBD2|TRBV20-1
CSAPHWASGSDTQYF
TGCAGTGCTCCCCATTGGGCTAGCGGGAGTGATACGCAGTATTTT
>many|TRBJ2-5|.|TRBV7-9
CASSLTKSGRKETQYF
TGTGCCAGCAGTTTAACCAAGTCCGGGCGAAAAGAGACCCAGTACTTC
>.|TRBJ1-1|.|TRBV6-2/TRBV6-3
CASSRARYRELNTEAFF
TGTGCCAGCAGTAGGGCCCGATACAGGGAACTGAACACTGAAGCTTTCTTT
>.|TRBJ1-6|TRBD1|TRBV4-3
CASSQAGTGNGPLHF
TGCGCCAGCAGCCAAGCCGGGACAGGGAACGGGCCCCTCCACTTT
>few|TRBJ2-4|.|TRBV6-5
CASSYYRERVNIQYF
TGTGCCAGCAGTTACTATCGGGAAAGAGTAAACATTCAGTACTTC
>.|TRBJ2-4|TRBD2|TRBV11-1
CASSSPGLAANIQYF
TGTGCCAGCAGCTCACCGGGACTAGCGGCAAACATTCAGTACTTC
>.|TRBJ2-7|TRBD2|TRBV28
CASSPALGLAYEQYF
TGTGCCAGCAGTCCCGCTCTAGGACTAGCCTACGAGCAGTACTTC
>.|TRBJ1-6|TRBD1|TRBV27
CASKPGQGIFNSPLHF
TGTGCCAGCAAACCCGGACAGGGGATTTTTAATTCACCCCTCCACTTT
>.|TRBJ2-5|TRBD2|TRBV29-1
CSVEGASGKPLETQYF
TGCAGCGTTGAAGGGGCTAGCGGGAAGCCATTGGAGACCCAGTACTTC
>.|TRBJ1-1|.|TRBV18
CASSPWGGTEAFF
TGTGCCAGCTCACCATGGGGGGGAACTGAAGCTTTCTTT
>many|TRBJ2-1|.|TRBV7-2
CASSSQVGGQFAYNEQFF
TGTGCCAGCAGCTCCCAGGTGGGGGGCCAGTTTGCCTACAATGAGCAGTTCTTC